This T cell receptor beta chain was recovered during a study of blood T cell repertoires in COVID-19. Study summary: Both acute and convalescent COVID-19 samples were obtained from the United States, Italy and Spain. The analysed material was cDNA or gDNA that came from T cells, B-cell-depleted T cells, or PBMCs.

Those enrolled, adults aged roughly 18 to 89 years, came from under 25 US areas. This clone has a single count. The CDR3 has 15 residues. Germline V gene data show CDR1 as MNHEY and CDR2 as SVGAGI. The ends were cut back, 0 bases at V and 6 bases at J, with 13 bases in the middle. Original handling: For nucleated cells, counts were estimated from reference gene primer amplification. Measured with immunoSEQ multiplex PCR; TCRdb has only the in-frame clones, and not every one. That table gives V, J and clone size, and the DNA gave D and trimming. The sample lists approximately 81,000 clones, around 89% occurring once.

Material: PBMCs or T cells enriched from blood (not recorded which). The chain links TRBV6-5 to TRBJ2-3; TRBD2 is a possible D gene (6 bases). This receptor was taken from a woman between 45 and 60 years old with acute COVID-19. The CDR3 loop is CASSYSYGGTDTQYF. CDR3 nucleotides: TGTGCCAGCAGTTACTCGTATGGGGGGACCGATACGCAGTATTTT.